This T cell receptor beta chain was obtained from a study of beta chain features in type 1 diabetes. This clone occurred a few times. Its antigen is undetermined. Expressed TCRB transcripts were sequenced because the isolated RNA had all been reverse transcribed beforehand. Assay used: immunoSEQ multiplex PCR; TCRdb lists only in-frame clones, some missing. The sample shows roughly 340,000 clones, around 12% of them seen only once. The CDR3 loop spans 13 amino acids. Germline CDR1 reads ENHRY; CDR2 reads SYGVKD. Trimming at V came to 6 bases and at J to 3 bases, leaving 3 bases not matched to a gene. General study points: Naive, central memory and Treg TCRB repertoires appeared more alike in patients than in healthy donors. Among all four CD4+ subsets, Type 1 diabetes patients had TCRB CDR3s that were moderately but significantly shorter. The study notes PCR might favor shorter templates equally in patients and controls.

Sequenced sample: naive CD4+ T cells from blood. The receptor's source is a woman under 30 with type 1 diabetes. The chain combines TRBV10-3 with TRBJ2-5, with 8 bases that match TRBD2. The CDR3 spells CAISGGVKETQYF. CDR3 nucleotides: TGTGCCATCAGCGGGGGGGTCAAAGAGACCCAGTACTTC.